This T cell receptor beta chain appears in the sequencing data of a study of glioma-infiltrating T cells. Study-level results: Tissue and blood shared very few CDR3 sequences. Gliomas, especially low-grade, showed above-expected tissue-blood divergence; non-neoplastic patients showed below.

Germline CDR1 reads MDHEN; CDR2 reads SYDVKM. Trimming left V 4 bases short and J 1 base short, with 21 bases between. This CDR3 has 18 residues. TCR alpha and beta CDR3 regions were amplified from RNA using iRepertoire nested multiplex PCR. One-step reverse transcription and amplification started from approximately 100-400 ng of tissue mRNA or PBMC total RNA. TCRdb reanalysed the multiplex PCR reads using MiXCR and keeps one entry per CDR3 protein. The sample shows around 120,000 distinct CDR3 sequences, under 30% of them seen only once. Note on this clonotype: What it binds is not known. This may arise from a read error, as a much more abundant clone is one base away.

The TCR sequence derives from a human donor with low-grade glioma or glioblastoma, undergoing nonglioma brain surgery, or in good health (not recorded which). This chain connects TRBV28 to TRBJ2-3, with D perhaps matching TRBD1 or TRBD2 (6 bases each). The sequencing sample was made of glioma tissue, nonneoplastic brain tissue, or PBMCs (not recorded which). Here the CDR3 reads CASSSIGGLLRGTDTQYF. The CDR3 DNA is TGTGCCAGCAGTTCTATTGGGGGGCTCTTACGAGGCACAGATACGCAGTATTTT.